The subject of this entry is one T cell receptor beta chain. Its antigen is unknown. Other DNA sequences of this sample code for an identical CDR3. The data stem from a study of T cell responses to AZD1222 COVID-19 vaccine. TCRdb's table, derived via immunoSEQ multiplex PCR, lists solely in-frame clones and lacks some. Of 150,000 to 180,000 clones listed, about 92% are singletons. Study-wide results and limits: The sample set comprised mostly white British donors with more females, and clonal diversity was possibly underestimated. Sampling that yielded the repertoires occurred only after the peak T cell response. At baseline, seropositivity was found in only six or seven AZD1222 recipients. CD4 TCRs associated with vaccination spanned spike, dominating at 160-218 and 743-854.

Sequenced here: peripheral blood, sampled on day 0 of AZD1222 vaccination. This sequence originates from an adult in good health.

CDR3 bases: TGTGCCAGCAGTTTGCGTCTCTATGGCTACACCTTC. Residues: CASSLRLYGYTF. This chain connects TRBV28 to TRBJ1-2, with D unclear. Germline V lookup: CDR1 MDHEN, CDR2 SYDVKM. The CDR3 loop spans 12 amino acids. V shed 3 bases and J shed 4 bases, with 6 bases lying between them.